This is a list of T cell receptor beta chains from one sample in a study of Ad26.COV2.S vaccination and SARS-CoV-2 variants. The data were produced by immunoSEQ multiplex PCR, yet TCRdb's version contains in-frame clones alone and is incomplete. This sample has around 100,000 clones; less than 85% occur once, and the top ten carry roughly 17%. The sequencing used peripheral blood, collected after recovery from COVID-19. The receptors here all came from a human donor who had recovered from COVID-19. The conserved cysteine and the conserved F or W are not part of the CDR3 here.

TRBV10-1	TRBJ2-2	ASSENRPGELF
TRBV6-5	TRBJ2-7	ASSYSTRSLSYEQY
TRBV7-6	TRBJ2-2	ASSLSPPGGPNTGELF
TRBV29-1	TRBJ2-7	SVPRGAKQY
TRBV5-1	TRBJ2-3	ASSLSRLGNTDTQY
TRBV9	TRBJ2-2	ASSRDRTNTGELF
TRBV21-1	TRBJ1-1	ASTPGGAGNPPGTEAF
TRBV19	TRBJ2-2	ASSIMAGANTGELF
TRBV7-6	TRBJ1-6	ASSPRQGARSPLH
TRBV7-9	TRBJ1-1	ASSLGVGGGEAF
TRBV28	TRBJ2-7	ASSLVRGETYEQY
TRBV4-3	TRBJ1-6	ASSQDRGDSFSPLH
TRBV5-4	TRBJ1-4	ASSLGLGTANEKLF
TRBV28	TRBJ2-3	ASAGPTDTQY
TRBV10-1	TRBJ1-4	ASSHDRSNEKLF
TRBV2	TRBJ2-1	ASRGQGRDEQF
TRBV5-1	TRBJ2-1	ASSLGHNEQF
TRBV6-6	TRBJ1-5	ASRPSGRDQPQH
TRBV5-1	TRBJ2-1	ASSLHSSGNNEQF
TRBV5-1	TRBJ1-2	ASSLARPAAANYGYT
TRBV27	TRBJ1-1	ASTLAGTGTEAF
TRBV29-1	TRBJ1-2	SVPRGGSGYT
TRBV19	TRBJ2-3	ASSFQQGIDTQY
TRBV15	TRBJ1-2	ATSRDYGGDGYT
TRBV7-3	TRBJ1-4	ASSLTGGQSEKLF
TRBV4-2	TRBJ2-5	ASSQEGGVQETQY
TRBV28	TRBJ2-7	ASSGLEPGGFYYEQY
TRBV27	TRBJ2-3	ASRSPGSTDTQY
TRBV3-1/TRBV3-2	TRBJ1-6	ASSPTGGMNSPLH
TRBV6-2/TRBV6-3	TRBJ1-5	ASSFWDQPQH
TRBV6-2/TRBV6-3	TRBJ2-3	ASSYYRDSSTDTQY
TRBV6-6	TRBJ2-1	ASSTPDLPNEQF
TRBV5-1	TRBJ1-2	ASSLGGYGYT
TRBV2	TRBJ2-2	ASGDRQGTGELF
TRBV9	TRBJ2-3	ASSVNIRGAYTDTQY
TRBV4-2	TRBJ1-1	ASSFTAREAF
TRBV4-2	TRBJ2-5	ASSNKETQY
TRBV28	TRBJ1-6	ASSFMSYNSPLH
TRBV6-6	TRBJ1-6	ASRTGTDNSPLH
TRBV6-2/TRBV6-3	TRBJ2-5	ASSWGQRPQETQY
TRBV7-6	TRBJ2-5	ASSLPASGGVQETQY
TRBV14	TRBJ1-5	ASSQDSDRYSNQPQH
TRBV2	TRBJ1-2	ASISDRSNYGYT
TRBV5-1	TRBJ2-7	ASSLQGKQY
TRBV19	TRBJ1-2	ASSRRQRGRSYGYT
TRBV5-1	TRBJ2-3	ASAEGQMIDTQY